This T cell receptor (beta chain) was profiled in a study of cytomegalovirus exposure and HLA in healthy donors. Study-level points and caveats: Usually a TCR sequence was rare, but some public TCRs were found in many donors.

Germline-derived CDR1 and CDR2 are SGHNT and YYREEE (reference sequence). Unmatched junction bases numbered 4, after V lost 1 base and J lost 4 bases. This CDR3 region has 15 residues. Of note for this clone: Its cognate antigen is unknown.

Primers included in the PCR were 60 Vbeta and 13 Jbeta primers. TCRdb keeps only in-frame clones here, not all; method: immunoSEQ multiplex PCR. In the table there are 200,000 or so clones, about 80% of which are singletons. The TCR sequence derives from a woman younger than 35 in good health and CMV-seropositive. Source material: PBMCs. The rearrangement uses TRBV5-4 and TRBJ2-5; 10 bases match TRBD2. For the CDR3, the DNA is TGTGCCAGCAGCTTGAGCGGGGGGGCGCCAGAGACCCAGTACTTC. The encoded protein is CASSLSGGAPETQYF.